This T cell receptor (beta chain) was profiled in a study of blood T cell repertoires in COVID-19 (TCRdb year 2020). Regarding the complete study: The collaborator samples originated in the United States, Italy and Spain and spanned the acute and convalescent phases of COVID-19. A freely available public database, intended as a resource for researchers studying the immune response to SARS-CoV-2, is where the repertoires were released. The material from the prospective study consisted of cDNA or gDNA derived from T cells, B-cell-depleted T cells, or PBMCs. The dataset comprised deeply sampled blood TCRbeta repertoires from subjects exposed to, actively infected with, or recovered from COVID-19. Where HLA class I and class II types were available, the types were taken from metadata supplied by the sample provider, not from assay-based typing. The samples were drawn from the first 160 participants of the ongoing ImmuneRACE study and from 950 to 1,500 subjects provided by 6 global collaborators. Nearly every sample came with metadata listing a de-identified subject ID, COVID-19 status, age in years and sex.

TCRbeta CDR3 regions were amplified from genomic DNA by means of the immunoSEQ Assay, a bias-controlled multiplex PCR. The paper's data handling went like this. The number of nucleated cells in each sample was estimated by amplification of reference gene primers within the assay. To quantify the absolute abundance of each unique TCRbeta CDR3 rearrangement, sequence reads were collapsed and filtered. For each sample, productive Simpson clonality was calculated by taking the square root of Simpson's diversity index across productive rearrangements. Not all clones reach the TCRdb copy of this immuneACCESS table, which keeps in-frame sequences only. Checked studies attribute under half of the gap to unresolved V genes and leave the rest unexplained. The DNA was the basis for D and trimming; V, J and clone size are from that table. For this sample the table gives under 200,000 clones, of which roughly four fifths were detected only once. Less than 3% of the sample rests with the top ten.

Remarks on this clone: What this receptor recognizes is not known. Qualities for individual bases were not recorded, and no much larger clone is one base off.

Beyond this particular receptor, the publication reports: The amount of clinical and demographic metadata varied by source and participant and was provided uncurated.

CDR1 SNHLY and CDR2 FYNNEI were looked up in the germline V gene. The CDR3 covers 16 residues, taking in both the cysteine and the phenylalanine. Only CDR3 DNA is held: 48 bases, read in frame from base 1. Clipping removes 7 bases from V and 3 bases from J, with 14 as the unmatched junction base count. In Seattle, one collaborating source enrolled patients while the infection was active and tracked those patients longitudinally over the course of disease. Whole blood was collected in K2EDTA tubes by collaborating institutions according to the institutions' own protocols. Collaborator samples were shipped for TCRbeta analysis as frozen whole blood, isolated PBMCs, or DNA extracted from either sample type.

Sample: peripheral blood. This clonotype originated in an elderly woman with COVID-19, enrolled during active disease. The rearrangement combines TRBV2 with TRBJ2-7; 8 central bases correspond to TRBD1. This receptor carries the CDR3 CASNAHPGQVIYEQYF. The sequenced DNA: TGTGCCAGCAACGCGCATCCGGGACAGGTTATCTACGAGCAGTACTTC.